Listed below are T cell receptor beta chains from one sample, sequenced in a study of Graves' ophthalmopathy and Graves' hyperthyroidism. TCRdb recomputed calls from the multiplex PCR reads with MiXCR, one row per CDR3 protein. The data hold a few hundred thousand distinct CDR3 sequences, with over 20% observed a single time. The sequenced sample was peripheral blood. All receptors derive from a woman between 18 and 29 years old with stable Graves' hyperthyroidism. Both conserved end residues are part of each CDR3. D genes are given only for firm matches. A clone size is listed for some rows: how often the clone was seen (once, few, many), or a class if it is expanded.

NA	TRBJ2-4	TRBV15	few	TGTGCCACCAGCGTAAGCAGGACTCACTCTAATGAGAAGTTCTTC	CATSVSRTHSNEKFF
TRBD1	TRBJ2-5	TRBV4-2	many	TGTGCCAGCAGCCAAAAGTTAGGGGGCGTGGAGACCCAGTACTTC	CASSQKLGGVETQYF
NA	TRBJ2-3	TRBV5-6	NA	TGTGCCAGCCAACATATGGCGGCAGATACGCAGTATTTT	CASQHMAADTQYF
NA	TRBJ2-4	TRBV7-6	few	TGTGCCAGCAGCTCCCCGAAGGGAGGGGTGAGGGACAAAAACATTAAGTACTTC	CASSSPKGGVRDKNIKYF
NA	TRBJ2-7	TRBV12-3/TRBV12-4	many	TGTGCCAGCAGAAATAGCTGGGATTCCTACGAGCAGTACTTC	CASRNSWDSYEQYF
TRBD1	TRBJ2-7	TRBV12-3/TRBV12-4	many	TGTGCCAGCAGTCCCTGGGACAGTTCCCACTACGAGCAGTACTTC	CASSPWDSSHYEQYF
NA	TRBJ1-1	TRBV2	many	TGTGCCAGCAGCGAAAGCCACAGCGCCAACACTGAAGCTTTCTTT	CASSESHSANTEAFF
NA	TRBJ2-2	TRBV5-1	few	TGCGCCAGCAGCTTGGTGGGCCCGTCCACCGGGGAGCTGTTTTTT	CASSLVGPSTGELFF
TRBD2	TRBJ2-3	TRBV6-2/TRBV6-3	many	TGTGCCAGCAGTGGAGGACTAGCGGGGACTACGCAGTATTTT	CASSGGLAGTTQYF
NA	TRBJ1-3	TRBV28	many	TGTGCCAGCAGTTTACTGACAGAAACCTCTGGAAACACCATATATTTT	CASSLLTETSGNTIYF
NA	TRBJ2-5	TRBV13	many	TGTGCCAGCAGCCAGGACACACAAGAGACCCAGTACTTC	CASSQDTQETQYF
NA	TRBJ2-5	TRBV9	few	TGTGCCAGCAGCGTAGACCTAGTGGGGTCCCAGTACTTC	CASSVDLVGSQYF
NA	TRBJ1-5	TRBV29-1	NA	TGCAGCGTTGCAGACAGGAGAAATCAGCCCCAGCATTTT	CSVADRRNQPQHF
TRBD1	TRBJ2-7	TRBV5-1	many	TGCGCCAGCAGCTTCGGGACAGGGATAATTAACGAGCAGTACTTC	CASSFGTGIINEQYF
NA	TRBJ1-2	TRBV7-2	NA	TGTGCCAGCAGCCCAGCGGCAGTCTATGGCTACACCTTC	CASSPAAVYGYTF
NA	TRBJ2-7	TRBV11-3	many	TGTGCCAGCAGCTCAATCCCCGGGGCCGAGCAGTACTTC	CASSSIPGAEQYF
TRBD1	TRBJ2-2	TRBV6-5	once	TGTGCCAGCAGTTATCGGGACAGGGTAGGGCAGGCCGGGGAGCTGTTTTTT	CASSYRDRVGQAGELFF
TRBD2	TRBJ2-7	TRBV20-1	NA	TGCAGTGCTTACCCTAGCGGGAGGTCATACGAGCAGTACTTC	CSAYPSGRSYEQYF